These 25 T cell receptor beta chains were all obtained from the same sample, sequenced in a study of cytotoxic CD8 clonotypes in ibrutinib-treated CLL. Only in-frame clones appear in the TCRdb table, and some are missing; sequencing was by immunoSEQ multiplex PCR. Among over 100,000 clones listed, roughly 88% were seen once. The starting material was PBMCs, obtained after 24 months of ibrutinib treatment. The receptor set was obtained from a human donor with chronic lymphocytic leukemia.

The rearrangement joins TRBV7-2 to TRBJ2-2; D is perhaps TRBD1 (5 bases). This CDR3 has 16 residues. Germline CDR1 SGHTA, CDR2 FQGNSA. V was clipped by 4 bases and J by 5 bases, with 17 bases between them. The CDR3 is CASSSTNDQGTGELFF. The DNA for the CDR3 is TGTGCCAGCAGCTCCACGAACGATCAGGGAACCGGGGAGCTGTTTTTT.

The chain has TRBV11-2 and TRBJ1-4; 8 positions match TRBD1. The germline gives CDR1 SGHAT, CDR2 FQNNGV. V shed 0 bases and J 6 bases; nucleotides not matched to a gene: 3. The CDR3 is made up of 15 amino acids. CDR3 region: CASSLEGRGHEKLFF. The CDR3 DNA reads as TGTGCCAGCAGCTTAGAAGGCAGGGGGCATGAAAAACTGTTTTTT.

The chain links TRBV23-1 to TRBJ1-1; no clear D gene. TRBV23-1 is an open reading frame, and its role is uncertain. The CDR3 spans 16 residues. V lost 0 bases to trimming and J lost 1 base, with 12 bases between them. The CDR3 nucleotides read TGCGCCAGCAGTCAATCGAACGGCCGTTGGAACACTGAAGCTTTCTTT. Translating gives CASSQSNGRWNTEAFF.

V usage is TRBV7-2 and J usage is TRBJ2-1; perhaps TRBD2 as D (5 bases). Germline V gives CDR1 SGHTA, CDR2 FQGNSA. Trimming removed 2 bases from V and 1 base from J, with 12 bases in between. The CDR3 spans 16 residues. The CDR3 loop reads CASSLHLAMSYNEQFF. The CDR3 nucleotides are TGTGCCAGCAGCTTACACCTAGCTATGTCCTACAATGAGCAGTTCTTC.

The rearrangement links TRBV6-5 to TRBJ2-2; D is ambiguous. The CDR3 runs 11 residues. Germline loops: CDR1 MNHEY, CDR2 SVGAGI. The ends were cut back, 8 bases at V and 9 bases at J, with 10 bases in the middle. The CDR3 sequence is CASRLNRELFF. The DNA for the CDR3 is TGTGCCAGCCGCCTTAACCGGGAGCTGTTTTTT.

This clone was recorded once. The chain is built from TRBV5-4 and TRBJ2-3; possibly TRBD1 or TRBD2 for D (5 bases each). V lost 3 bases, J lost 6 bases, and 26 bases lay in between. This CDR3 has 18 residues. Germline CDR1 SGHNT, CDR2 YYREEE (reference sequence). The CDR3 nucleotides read TGTGCCAGCAGCTCCAGTCGGGGTGGGACCTCCCTGGGTGATACGCAGTATTTT. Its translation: CASSSSRGGTSLGDTQYF.

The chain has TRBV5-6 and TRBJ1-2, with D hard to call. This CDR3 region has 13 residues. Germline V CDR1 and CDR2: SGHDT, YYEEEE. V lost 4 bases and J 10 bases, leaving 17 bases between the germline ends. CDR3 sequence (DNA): TGTGCCAGCAGCACCGGGTCCTCGCATGACTACACCTTC. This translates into CASSTGSSHDYTF.

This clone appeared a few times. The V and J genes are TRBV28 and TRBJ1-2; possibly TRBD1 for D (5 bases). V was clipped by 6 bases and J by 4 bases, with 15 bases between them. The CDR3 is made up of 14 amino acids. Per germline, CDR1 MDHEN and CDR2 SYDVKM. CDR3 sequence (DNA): TGTGCCAGCAGCCTCGCAGGGTCGGGCTATGGCTACACCTTC. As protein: CASSLAGSGYGYTF.

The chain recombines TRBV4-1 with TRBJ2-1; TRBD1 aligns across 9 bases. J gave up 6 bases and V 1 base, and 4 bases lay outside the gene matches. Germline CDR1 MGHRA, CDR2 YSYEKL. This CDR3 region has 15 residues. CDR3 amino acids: CASSQVRDRANEQFF. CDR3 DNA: TGCGCCAGCAGCCAAGTTAGGGACAGGGCCAATGAGCAGTTCTTC.

CDR3 DNA: TGTGCCAGCGGCGGGACAGGGGGCGATTGGATCAATCAGCCCCAGCATTTT. It encodes CASGGTGGDWINQPQHF. The rearrangement uses TRBV7-2 and TRBJ1-5, with 12 bases identical to TRBD1. The germline V gene encodes CDR1 SGHTA and CDR2 FQGNSA. Unmatched junction bases numbered 11, after V lost 8 bases and J lost 3 bases. The CDR3 is 17 amino acids.

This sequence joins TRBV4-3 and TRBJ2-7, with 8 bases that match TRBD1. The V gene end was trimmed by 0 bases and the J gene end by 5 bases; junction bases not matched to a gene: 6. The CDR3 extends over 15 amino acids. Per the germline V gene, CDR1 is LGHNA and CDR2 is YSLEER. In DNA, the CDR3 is TGCGCCAGCAGCCAAGATCAGGGGGCGTTCGACGAGCAGTACTTC. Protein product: CASSQDQGAFDEQYF.

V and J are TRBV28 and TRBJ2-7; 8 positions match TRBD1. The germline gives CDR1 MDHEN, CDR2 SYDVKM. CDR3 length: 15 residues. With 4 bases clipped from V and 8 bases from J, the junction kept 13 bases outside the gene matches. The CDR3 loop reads CASSSTGTGSAKQYF. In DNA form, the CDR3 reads TGTGCCAGCAGTTCAACCGGGACAGGTAGCGCGAAGCAGTACTTC.

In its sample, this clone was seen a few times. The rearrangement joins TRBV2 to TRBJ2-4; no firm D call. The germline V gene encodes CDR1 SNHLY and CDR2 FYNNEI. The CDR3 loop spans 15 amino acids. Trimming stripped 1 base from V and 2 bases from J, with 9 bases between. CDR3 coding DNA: TGTGCCAGCAGTGAAGTGGGCAGGACCAAAAACATTCAGTACTTC. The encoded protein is CASSEVGRTKNIQYF.

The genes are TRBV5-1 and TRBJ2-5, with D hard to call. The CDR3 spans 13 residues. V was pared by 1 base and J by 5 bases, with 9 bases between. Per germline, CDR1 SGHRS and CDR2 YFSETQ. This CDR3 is CASSLLGGETQYF. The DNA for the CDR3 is TGCGCCAGCAGCTTGTTGGGTGGGGAGACCCAGTACTTC. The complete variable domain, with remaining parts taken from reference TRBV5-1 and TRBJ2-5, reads KAGVTQTPRYLIKTRGQQVTLSCSPISGHRSVSWYQQTPGQGLQFLFEYFSETQRNKGNFPGRFSGRQFSNSRSEMNVSTLELGDSALYLCASSLLGGETQYFGPGTRLLVL.

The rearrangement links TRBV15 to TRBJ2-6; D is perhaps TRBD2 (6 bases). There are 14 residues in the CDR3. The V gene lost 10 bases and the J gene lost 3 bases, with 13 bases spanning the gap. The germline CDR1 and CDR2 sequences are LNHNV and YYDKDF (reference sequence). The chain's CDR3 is CAISQGGGANVLTF. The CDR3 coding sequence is TGTGCCATCAGTCAGGGAGGTGGGGCCAACGTCCTGACTTTC.

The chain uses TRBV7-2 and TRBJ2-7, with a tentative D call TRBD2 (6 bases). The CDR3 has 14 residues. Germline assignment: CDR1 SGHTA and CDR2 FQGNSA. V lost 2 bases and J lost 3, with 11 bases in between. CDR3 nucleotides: TGTGCCAGCAGCTTAAGGGACTCCATCTACGAGCAGTACTTC. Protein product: CASSLRDSIYEQYF.

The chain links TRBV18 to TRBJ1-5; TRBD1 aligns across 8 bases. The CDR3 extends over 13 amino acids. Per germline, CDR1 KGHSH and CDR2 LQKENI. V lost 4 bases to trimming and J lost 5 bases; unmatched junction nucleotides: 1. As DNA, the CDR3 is TGTGCCAGCTCACAGGACAGGGATCAGCCCCAGCATTTT. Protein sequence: CASSQDRDQPQHF.

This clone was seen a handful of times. The CDR3 loop is CASSLARTNQPQHF. CDR3 coding DNA: TGTGCCAGCAGCTTAGCCAGGACAAATCAGCCCCAGCATTTT. The chain couples TRBV7-8 to TRBJ1-5; D may be TRBD1 (5 bases). CDR1 SGHVS and CDR2 FQNEAQ come from the germline V gene. V was cut by 0 bases and J by 4 bases, with 7 bases left in between. This CDR3 comprises 14 residues.

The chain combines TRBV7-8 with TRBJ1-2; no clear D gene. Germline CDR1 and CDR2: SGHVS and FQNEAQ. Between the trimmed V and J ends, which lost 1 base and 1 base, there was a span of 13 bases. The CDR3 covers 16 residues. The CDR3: CASSLGAFGLNYGYTF. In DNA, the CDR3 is TGTGCCAGCAGCTTAGGGGCCTTTGGGCTTAACTATGGCTACACCTTC.

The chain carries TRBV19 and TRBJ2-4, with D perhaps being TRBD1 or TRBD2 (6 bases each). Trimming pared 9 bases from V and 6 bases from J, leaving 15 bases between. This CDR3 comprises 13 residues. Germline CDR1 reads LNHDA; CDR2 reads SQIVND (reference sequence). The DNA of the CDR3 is TGTGCCAGCAGAGGACTACAGGGAAACATTCAGTACTTC. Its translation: CASRGLQGNIQYF.

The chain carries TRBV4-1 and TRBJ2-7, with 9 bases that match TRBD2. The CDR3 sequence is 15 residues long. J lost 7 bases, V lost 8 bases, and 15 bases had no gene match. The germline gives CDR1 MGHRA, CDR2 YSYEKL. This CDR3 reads CASSHGGGGVGEQYF. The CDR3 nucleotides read TGCGCCAGCTCCCACGGCGGCGGGGGGGTAGGGGAGCAGTACTTC.

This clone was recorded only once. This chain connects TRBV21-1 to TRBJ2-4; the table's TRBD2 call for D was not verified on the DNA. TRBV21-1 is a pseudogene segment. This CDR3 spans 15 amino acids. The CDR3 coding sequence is TGTGCCAGCAGCACGAGCGGGAATGCTAAAAACATTCAGTACTTC. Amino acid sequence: CASSTSGNAKNIQYF.

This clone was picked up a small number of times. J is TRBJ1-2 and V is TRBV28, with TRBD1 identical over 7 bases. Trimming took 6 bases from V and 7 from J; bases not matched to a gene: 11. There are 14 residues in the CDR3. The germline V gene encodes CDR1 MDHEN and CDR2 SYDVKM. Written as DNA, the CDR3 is TGTGCCAGCAGCTCCGGGGCGAGGGGGCTTGGCTACACCTTC. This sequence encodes CASSSGARGLGYTF.

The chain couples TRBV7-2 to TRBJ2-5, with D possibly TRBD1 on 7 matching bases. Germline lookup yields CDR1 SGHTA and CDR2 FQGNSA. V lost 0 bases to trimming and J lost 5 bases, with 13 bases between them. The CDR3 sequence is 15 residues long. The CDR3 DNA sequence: TGTGCCAGCAGCTTAGCGCCACAGGGGAGGGAGACCCAGTACTTC. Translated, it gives CASSLAPQGRETQYF.

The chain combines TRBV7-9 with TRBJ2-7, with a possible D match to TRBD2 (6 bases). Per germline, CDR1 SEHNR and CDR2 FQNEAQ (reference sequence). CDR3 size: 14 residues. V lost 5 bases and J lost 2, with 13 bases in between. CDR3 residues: CASSAGQTAYEQYF. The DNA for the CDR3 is TGTGCCAGCAGCGCGGGGCAGACAGCCTACGAGCAGTACTTC.